This T cell receptor beta chain came from a study of blood T cell repertoires in COVID-19. Looking at the study overall: Collection of acute and convalescent COVID-19 samples took place in the United States, Italy and Spain. Nucleic acid was either cDNA or gDNA, and it came from T cells, B-cell-depleted T cells, or PBMCs.

Trimming took 3 bases from V and 5 from J; bases not matched to a gene: 6. Germline V gives CDR1 KGHSH, CDR2 LQKENI. This CDR3 has 15 amino acids. This table comes from immunoSEQ multiplex PCR, and its TCRdb copy is limited to in-frame clones, with some not included. The sample has approximately 70,000 clones; less than 85% are singletons. Sequencing was carried out using peripheral blood. The clonotype was recovered from a woman over 75 with active or convalescent COVID-19. This chain uses TRBV18 with TRBJ1-2; TRBD1 agrees at 10 bases. The CDR3 protein is CASSPAPGQGYGYTF. CDR3 in DNA: TGTGCCAGCTCACCCGCACCGGGACAGGGGTATGGCTACACCTTC.